The 27 T cell receptor beta chains reported below all come from one sample, sequenced in a study of T cell changes during pregnancy in multiple sclerosis. Repertoires were generated with immunoSEQ multiplex PCR, while TCRdb's copy carries only in-frame clones and drops some. The profile shows around 50,000 clones, almost 95% of them singletons. Material: CD8+ T cells from peripheral blood mononuclear cells, obtained in the first trimester of pregnancy. These TCRs come from a female donor with multiple sclerosis, enrolled in a pregnancy study.

The chain uses TRBV11-2 and TRBJ2-7, with D uncertain. Trimming pared 0 bases from V and 6 bases from J, leaving 12 bases between. Germline loops: CDR1 SGHAT, CDR2 FQNNGV. The CDR3 length is 14 residues. CDR3 sequence reads: CASSLDLPFREQYF. Here the CDR3 DNA reads TGTGCCAGCAGCTTAGATCTCCCGTTCCGCGAGCAGTACTTC.

This chain connects TRBV7-3 to TRBJ2-1, with TRBD1 matching over 8 bases. This CDR3 has 14 residues. With V trimmed by 5 bases and J by 5 bases, 5 bases remained unmatched. Germline CDR1 is SGHTA and CDR2 is FQGTGA. The CDR3, as DNA: TGTGCCAGCAGCACACCGGACAGGGACAATGAGCAGTTCTTC. It codes for CASSTPDRDNEQFF.

The rearrangement uses TRBV7-9 and TRBJ2-1, with D unclear. Germline V gene lookup returns CDR1 SEHNR and CDR2 FQNEAQ (reference sequence). V gave up 5 bases and J gave up 0 bases, with 14 bases separating them. The CDR3 totals 16 residues. In DNA form, the CDR3 reads TGTGCCAGCAGCAGTGTAGGTCCTAGCTCCTACAATGAGCAGTTCTTC. This gives the protein CASSSVGPSSYNEQFF.

V is TRBV5-6 and J is TRBJ2-7, with a tentative D call TRBD2 (6 bases). The germline gives CDR1 SGHDT, CDR2 YYEEEE. The ends were cut back, 0 bases at V and 7 bases at J, with 14 bases in the middle. The CDR3 extends over 14 amino acids. The CDR3 spells CASSLVTGEGEQYF. The CDR3 bases are TGTGCCAGCAGCTTGGTAACGGGAGAGGGTGAGCAGTACTTC.

The count of this clone is one. The V gene is TRBV2, the J gene TRBJ1-4, with D perhaps TRBD1 (5 bases). The germline gives CDR1 SNHLY, CDR2 FYNNEI. V was pared by 8 bases and J by 7 bases, with 14 bases between. This CDR3 has 13 residues. DNA of the CDR3: TGTGCCAGCTCCCCCCAGGGAGGTGAAAAACTGTTTTTT. Amino acids: CASSPQGGEKLFF.

The genes are TRBV15 and TRBJ2-6; a weak D match, TRBD1 (5 bases). The CDR3 has 16 residues. Per germline, CDR1 LNHNV and CDR2 YYDKDF (reference sequence). V was pared by 5 bases and J by 0 bases, with 11 bases between. The CDR3, as DNA: TGTGCCACCAGCCGGACACGCGCCTCTGGGGCCAACGTCCTGACTTTC. Amino acids: CATSRTRASGANVLTF.

The gene calls are TRBV6-6 and TRBJ2-2; D is perhaps TRBD1 (5 bases). The CDR3 runs to 15 residues. V gave up 4 bases and J gave up 4 bases, with 13 bases separating them. Germline values: CDR1 MNHNY, CDR2 SVGAGI (reference sequence). The CDR3, as DNA: TGTGCCAGCAGTTCCCCCAGGGAAGGCACCGGGGAGCTGTTTTTT. Amino acids: CASSSPREGTGELFF.

The chain recombines TRBV13 with TRBJ2-5, with 7 bases lining up with TRBD1. The CDR3 length is 15 residues. Germline-derived CDR1 and CDR2 are PRHDT and FYEKMQ (reference sequence). Losses at the gene ends were 5 bases for V and 5 bases for J; bases not matched to a gene: 11. DNA of the CDR3: TGTGCCAGCAGCCATCGACAGGGCCGTCTGGAGACCCAGTACTTC. This gives the protein CASSHRQGRLETQYF. Filled out from reference TRBV13 and TRBJ2-5, the complete variable domain reads AAGVIQSPRHLIKEKRETATLKCYPIPRHDTVYWYQQGPGQDPQFLISFYEKMQSDKGSIPDRFSAQQFSDYHSELNMSSLELGDSALYFCASSHRQGRLETQYFGPGTRLLVL.

The chain couples TRBV7-7 to TRBJ2-3; maybe TRBD2 (6 bases). Germline assignment: CDR1 SSHAT and CDR2 FNYEAQ (reference sequence). This CDR3 spans 17 amino acids. Between the trimmed V and J ends, which lost 3 bases and 1 base, there was a span of 17 bases. CDR3 sequence (DNA): TGTGCCAGCAGCTTGGGGGTAGCGGTGGGGGGCACAGATACGCAGTATTTT. The encoded protein is CASSLGVAVGGTDTQYF.

The J gene is TRBJ2-7, the V gene TRBV7-2; 8 positions agree with TRBD2. Germline CDR1 reads SGHTA; CDR2 reads FQGNSA. The CDR3 has 15 amino acids. With 4 bases clipped from V and 3 bases from J, the junction kept 8 bases outside the gene matches. CDR3: CASSSNGGAIYEQYF. In nucleotides, the CDR3 is TGTGCCAGCAGCTCAAACGGGGGGGCCATCTACGAGCAGTACTTC.

The chain couples TRBV30 to TRBJ2-1, with D possibly being TRBD1 (6 bases). The CDR3 has 14 amino acids. V was cut by 0 bases and J by 8 bases, with 14 bases left in between. From germline, CDR1 is GTSNPN and CDR2 SVGIG (reference sequence). CDR3 DNA sequence: TGTGCCTGGAGTGTACTGGGACATAGTGATGAGCAGTTCTTC. As protein: CAWSVLGHSDEQFF.

This chain links TRBV28 with TRBJ2-7, with 16 bases lining up with TRBD2. CDR3 length: 18 amino acids. Germline V gene data show CDR1 as MDHEN and CDR2 as SYDVKM. Losses at the gene ends were 7 bases for V and 0 bases for J; bases not matched to a gene: 9. The CDR3 bases are TGTGCCAGCACCAACTCGGGACTAGCGGGAGGGAGCTCCTACGAGCAGTACTTC. Its translation: CASTNSGLAGGSSYEQYF.

V usage is TRBV27 and J usage is TRBJ2-5; D may be TRBD2 (6 bases). The CDR3 sequence is 14 residues long. The germline CDR1 and CDR2 sequences are MNHEY and SMNVEV (reference sequence). With 6 bases removed from V and 1 base from J, the gap between germline ends came to 12 bases. CDR3 residues: CASRPWGVQETQYF. The CDR3 DNA follows: TGTGCCAGCAGACCTTGGGGGGTCCAAGAGACCCAGTACTTC.

This clone turned up a few times. This chain uses TRBV15 with TRBJ1-6; TRBD1 might be the D (5 bases). This CDR3 comprises 14 residues. Per germline, CDR1 LNHNV and CDR2 YYDKDF (reference sequence). Trimming removed 4 bases from V and 6 bases from J, with 10 bases in between. In DNA form, the CDR3 reads TGTGCCACCAGCACAGCAGGGCTTAATTCACCCCTCCACTTT. This encodes CATSTAGLNSPLHF.

The chain employs TRBV11-2 and TRBJ2-7; TRBD1 matches 7 bases. CDR1 is SGHAT, CDR2 FQNNGV, per germline. The ends lost 0 bases at V and 7 bases at J; junction bases unmatched: 12. This CDR3 is built from 16 residues. The CDR3 sequence is CASSLDLTGELGEQYF. The CDR3 coding sequence is TGTGCCAGCAGCTTAGATCTTACAGGGGAGTTGGGGGAGCAGTACTTC.

Regarding this clone: A much more abundant neighbour one base away suggests this may be a read error. This rearrangement joins TRBV29-1 to TRBJ1-2; D may be TRBD1 (5 bases). This CDR3 comprises 16 residues. Trimming stripped 3 bases from V and 1 base from J, with 18 bases between. From germline, CDR1 is SQVTM and CDR2 ANQGSEA. Here the CDR3 DNA reads TGCAGCGTTGATCCGACAGAGGCCCTTTTTAACTATGGCTACACCTTC. Encoded protein: CSVDPTEALFNYGYTF.

This chain uses TRBV30 with TRBJ2-7; 8 positions match TRBD1. The CDR3 extends over 15 amino acids. The J segment lost 1 base and the V segment lost 4 bases, leaving 9 bases of the junction unmatched. Germline loops: CDR1 GTSNPN, CDR2 SVGIG (reference sequence). The CDR3 DNA is TGTGCCTGGATTACAGGGACAGGCTTATCCTACGAGCAGTACTTC. It yields the protein CAWITGTGLSYEQYF.

The chain couples TRBV27 to TRBJ2-7; 9 bases line up with TRBD1. The CDR3 is 14 residues long. The V gene end was trimmed by 5 bases and the J gene end by 4 bases; junction bases not matched to a gene: 6. In germline, CDR1 is MNHEY, CDR2 SMNVEV (reference sequence). CDR3 sequence reads: CASSRGQGEYEQYF. CDR3 nucleotide sequence: TGTGCCAGCAGTCGGGGACAGGGTGAATACGAGCAGTACTTC.

The chain employs TRBV28 and TRBJ2-3; D not certain. Germline values: CDR1 MDHEN, CDR2 SYDVKM. V was cut by 5 bases and J by 6 bases, with 6 bases left in between. CDR3 length: 11 residues. This chain's CDR3 is CASSGPDTQYF. DNA for the CDR3: TGTGCCAGCAGTGGGCCGGATACGCAGTATTTT.

V usage is TRBV5-1 and J usage is TRBJ1-6; unclear D gene. Germline V CDR1 and CDR2: SGHRS, YFSETQ. Trimming cost V 2 bases and J 3 bases, with 6 bases left between them. The CDR3 extends over 14 amino acids. CDR3 sequence reads: CASSFGDYNSPLHF. CDR3 DNA sequence: TGCGCCAGCAGCTTCGGGGACTATAATTCACCCCTCCACTTT.

This chain links TRBV19 with TRBJ2-2, with 7 bases aligning to TRBD1. J lost 3 bases, V lost 5 bases, and 6 bases had no gene match. The V gene's germline CDR1 is LNHDA and CDR2 SQIVND (reference sequence). This CDR3 has 15 residues. The CDR3 reads CASSRRQGHTGELFF. In nucleotides, the CDR3 is TGTGCCAGTAGTCGTAGACAGGGACACACCGGGGAGCTGTTTTTT.

By proportion, this clone is medium-sized. The chain joins TRBV5-1 to TRBJ2-5; a possible D gene is TRBD1 (5 bases). Germline loops: CDR1 SGHRS, CDR2 YFSETQ. The V end was cut by 5 bases, the J end by 5 bases, with 13 bases between. This CDR3 is built from 13 residues. CDR3 nucleotides: TGCGCCAGCAGTGGTCGTAACAGGGAGACCCAGTACTTC. Encoded protein: CASSGRNRETQYF.

V and J are TRBV27 and TRBJ1-1; maybe TRBD1 (5 bases). This CDR3 has 13 amino acids. The V end lost 6 bases, the J end lost 8 bases, and 16 bases lay between the germline ends. From germline, CDR1 is MNHEY and CDR2 SMNVEV (reference sequence). CDR3 in DNA: TGTGCCAGCAGCCAAGGGTGGGGGGTCGAAGCTTTCTTT. Protein sequence: CASSQGWGVEAFF.

Turning to this clone: The limits of the CDR3 on the DNA are not certain, so only TCRdb's listed CDR3 is given. This chain connects TRBV2 to TRBJ1-1; the D call in the table, TRBD1, was not verified against the DNA. Germline CDR1 is SNHLY and CDR2 is FYNNEI. The CDR3 sequence runs 14 residues, both termini included. CDR3 sequence: CASILGQGNPEAFF.

This chain uses TRBV7-6 with TRBJ1-4, with D possibly TRBD1 on 5 matching bases. Trimming took 5 bases from V and 12 from J, leaving 28 bases between them. Germline CDR1 reads SGHVS; CDR2 reads FNYEAQ. This CDR3 comprises 17 residues. In DNA, the CDR3 is TGTGCCAGCAGCGGACACTTACGGACGGGCTCCCCGGTGGAACTGTTTTTT. It yields the protein CASSGHLRTGSPVELFF. The entire variable domain, with the rest obtained from reference TRBV7-6 and TRBJ1-4, is as follows: GAGVSQSPRYKVTKRGQDVALRCDPISGHVSLYWYRQALGQGPEFLTYFNYEAQQDKSGLPNDRFSAERPEGSISTLTIQRTEQRDSAMYRCASSGHLRTGSPVELFFGSGTQLSVL.

This rearrangement joins TRBV6-1 to TRBJ2-2; D unclear. This CDR3 has 11 amino acids. Between the trimmed V and J ends, which lost 11 bases and 4 bases, there was a span of 8 bases. The germline gives CDR1 MNHNS, CDR2 SASEGT. The CDR3 DNA reads as TGTGCCGCTTGCGGCACCGGGGAGCTGTTTTTT. This codes for CAACGTGELFF.

The chain links TRBV30 to TRBJ2-7, with 7 bases lining up with TRBD1. The length of the CDR3 is 13 residues. The V segment lost 1 base and the J segment 6 bases; nucleotides outside the gene matches: 6. Germline V lookup: CDR1 GTSNPN, CDR2 SVGIG (reference sequence). CDR3 region: CAWSGSTGTEQYF. The CDR3 bases are TGTGCCTGGAGTGGGTCGACAGGGACCGAGCAGTACTTC.